Listed below are T cell receptor beta chains from one sample, sequenced in a study of human thymus T cells. The table came from immunoSEQ multiplex PCR; TCRdb's copy has only in-frame clones and leaves some out. The sample has about 120,000 clones, approximately 96% seen once. Sequencing input: thymus tissue. The source of these receptors is a boy in the first two years of life with a congenital heart defect but otherwise immunologically healthy. The CDR3 runs from the conserved cysteine through the conserved F or W. The D gene is left open where the match is weak. Size is omitted from some rows. Given values are once, few, many or a class for expanded clones.

abundance: NA; d_gene: NA; v_gene: TRBV5-1; j_gene: TRBJ2-7; CDR3nt: TGCGCCAGCAGCTCGGAAGACCGGGGGCTGTCCTACGAGCAGTACTTC; CDR3aa: CASSSEDRGLSYEQYF
abundance: NA; d_gene: NA; v_gene: TRBV10-3; j_gene: TRBJ1-6; CDR3nt: TGTGCCATCAGTGAGTCTGCAACCTTACCTCCCTATAATTCACCCCTCCACTTT; CDR3aa: CAISESATLPPYNSPLHF
abundance: NA; d_gene: TRBD1; v_gene: TRBV28; j_gene: TRBJ1-5; CDR3nt: TGTGCCAGCAGGCTACCGCGACCGGAGACAGGGGGCAATCAGCCCCAGCATTTT; CDR3aa: CASRLPRPETGGNQPQHF
abundance: NA; d_gene: NA; v_gene: TRBV9; j_gene: TRBJ2-3; CDR3nt: TGTGCCAGCAGCGTAGGTCAGGGGCCCTACACAGATACGCAGTATTTT; CDR3aa: CASSVGQGPYTDTQYF
abundance: NA; d_gene: TRBD1; v_gene: TRBV7-9; j_gene: TRBJ1-1; CDR3nt: TGTGCCAGCAGCTACCCGGACAGGGCGACTGAAGCTTTCTTT; CDR3aa: CASSYPDRATEAFF
abundance: NA; d_gene: TRBD1; v_gene: TRBV4-1; j_gene: TRBJ1-3; CDR3nt: TGCGCCAGCAGCCACTTCCGGGACAGGGGAACGCATTCTGGAAACACCATATATTTT; CDR3aa: CASSHFRDRGTHSGNTIYF
abundance: NA; d_gene: NA; v_gene: TRBV7-8; j_gene: TRBJ1-1; CDR3nt: TGTGCCAGCAGCTCCCGGGAGGGGTTGGACACTGAAGCTTTCTTT; CDR3aa: CASSSREGLDTEAFF
abundance: once; d_gene: TRBD1; v_gene: TRBV29-1; j_gene: TRBJ1-5; CDR3nt: TGCAGCGGACAGGGGGGGCATAGCAATCAGCCCCAGCATTTT; CDR3aa: CSGQGGHSNQPQHF
abundance: NA; d_gene: TRBD1; v_gene: TRBV19; j_gene: TRBJ1-2; CDR3nt: TGTGCCAGTAGTACTCTAACGGACAGGGAAGAAAACTATGGCTACACCTTC; CDR3aa: CASSTLTDREENYGYTF
abundance: NA; d_gene: NA; v_gene: TRBV18; j_gene: TRBJ1-5; CDR3nt: TGTGCCAGCTCCTCGACTAATAGCAATCAGCCCCAGCATTTT; CDR3aa: CASSSTNSNQPQHF
abundance: NA; d_gene: NA; v_gene: TRBV4-1; j_gene: TRBJ1-2; CDR3nt: TGCGCCAGCAGCCACGAGGGGAACGGCTACACCTTC; CDR3aa: CASSHEGNGYTF
abundance: NA; d_gene: NA; v_gene: TRBV5-1; j_gene: TRBJ2-4; CDR3nt: TGCGCCAGCAGCTTGGAAAAGGAGGATTCCCCAAGCGGCAAAAACATTCAGTACTTC; CDR3aa: CASSLEKEDSPSGKNIQYF
abundance: NA; d_gene: NA; v_gene: TRBV7-3; j_gene: TRBJ2-1; CDR3nt: TGTGCCAGCAGCTTAGGATTGGGACAAGATAATGAGCAGTTCTTC; CDR3aa: CASSLGLGQDNEQFF
abundance: once; d_gene: NA; v_gene: TRBV5-6; j_gene: TRBJ2-5; CDR3nt: TGTGCCAGCCGCACCGGGACTGAGAGAACCCAGTACTTC; CDR3aa: CASRTGTERTQYF
abundance: NA; d_gene: NA; v_gene: TRBV2; j_gene: TRBJ2-7; CDR3nt: TGTGCCAGCAGTGACTGGTCGAGAGGGCACGAGCAGTACTTC; CDR3aa: CASSDWSRGHEQYF
abundance: NA; d_gene: NA; v_gene: TRBV7-2; j_gene: TRBJ2-7; CDR3nt: TGTGCCAGCAGCCCGACCACAGCGGGCCCCTACGAGCAGTACTTC; CDR3aa: CASSPTTAGPYEQYF
abundance: NA; d_gene: NA; v_gene: TRBV30; j_gene: TRBJ2-1; CDR3nt: TGTGCCTGGGTCAGGGGAGGCTCCTACAATGAGCAGTTCTTC; CDR3aa: CAWVRGGSYNEQFF
abundance: NA; d_gene: TRBD1; v_gene: TRBV11-2; j_gene: TRBJ1-2; CDR3nt: TGTGCCAGCAGCTTAGGGGGGACAGCCACCCCCTATGGCTACACCTTC; CDR3aa: CASSLGGTATPYGYTF
abundance: NA; d_gene: TRBD2; v_gene: TRBV4-1; j_gene: TRBJ2-1; CDR3nt: TGCGCCAGCCGGCTAGCGGGGGGAAGTGGGGAGCAGTTCTTC; CDR3aa: CASRLAGGSGEQFF
abundance: NA; d_gene: TRBD2; v_gene: TRBV5-1; j_gene: TRBJ2-5; CDR3nt: TGCGCCAGCAGCTTGACGGGACTAGCGGGGGTAGAGACCCAGTACTTC; CDR3aa: CASSLTGLAGVETQYF
abundance: NA; d_gene: TRBD2; v_gene: TRBV7-2; j_gene: TRBJ2-2; CDR3nt: TGTGCCAGCAGCTTGGTCCTAGCGGGGGCCATGAACACCGGGGAGCTGTTTTTT; CDR3aa: CASSLVLAGAMNTGELFF
abundance: NA; d_gene: NA; v_gene: TRBV27; j_gene: TRBJ2-7; CDR3nt: TGTGCCAGCCGGAGGCAGGGATCCTACGAGCAGTACTTC; CDR3aa: CASRRQGSYEQYF
abundance: NA; d_gene: NA; v_gene: TRBV28; j_gene: TRBJ1-6; CDR3nt: TGTGCCAGCAGCCCCGACTCCTTTAATTCACCCCTCCACTTT; CDR3aa: CASSPDSFNSPLHF
abundance: NA; d_gene: TRBD2; v_gene: TRBV5-4; j_gene: TRBJ2-5; CDR3nt: TGTGCCAGCAGTCGTAGCGGGGGCCTGAAAGAGACCCAGTACTTC; CDR3aa: CASSRSGGLKETQYF
abundance: NA; d_gene: TRBD1; v_gene: TRBV28; j_gene: TRBJ1-2; CDR3nt: TGTGCCAGCAGGAAAGAACAGGGGGCGCAAAAGCCTAACTATGGCTACACCTTC; CDR3aa: CASRKEQGAQKPNYGYTF
abundance: NA; d_gene: TRBD2; v_gene: TRBV6-5; j_gene: TRBJ2-2; CDR3nt: TGTGCCAGCAAGGGACTAGCCACCGGGGAGCTGTTTTTT; CDR3aa: CASKGLATGELFF
abundance: NA; d_gene: NA; v_gene: TRBV6-1; j_gene: TRBJ2-3; CDR3nt: TGTGCCAGCAGTATACTGTCAGATACGCAGTATTTT; CDR3aa: CASSILSDTQYF
abundance: NA; d_gene: TRBD1; v_gene: TRBV19; j_gene: TRBJ1-2; CDR3nt: TGTGCCAGTACCGAACCACAGGGGAATGGCTACACCTTC; CDR3aa: CASTEPQGNGYTF
abundance: NA; d_gene: TRBD1; v_gene: TRBV4-3; j_gene: TRBJ1-2; CDR3nt: TGCGCCAGCAGCCAAGACGGACAGGAGAGATATGGCTACACCTTC; CDR3aa: CASSQDGQERYGYTF
abundance: NA; d_gene: TRBD1; v_gene: TRBV19; j_gene: TRBJ1-2; CDR3nt: TGTGCCAGTAGGGCCGGCACAGGGGGCCAGGGGAGTGTGAGCTACACCTTC; CDR3aa: CASRAGTGGQGSVSYTF
abundance: NA; d_gene: NA; v_gene: TRBV6-1; j_gene: TRBJ1-6; CDR3nt: TGTGCCAGCAGGGTAAACAGGGTTGATTCACCCCTCCACTTT; CDR3aa: CASRVNRVDSPLHF